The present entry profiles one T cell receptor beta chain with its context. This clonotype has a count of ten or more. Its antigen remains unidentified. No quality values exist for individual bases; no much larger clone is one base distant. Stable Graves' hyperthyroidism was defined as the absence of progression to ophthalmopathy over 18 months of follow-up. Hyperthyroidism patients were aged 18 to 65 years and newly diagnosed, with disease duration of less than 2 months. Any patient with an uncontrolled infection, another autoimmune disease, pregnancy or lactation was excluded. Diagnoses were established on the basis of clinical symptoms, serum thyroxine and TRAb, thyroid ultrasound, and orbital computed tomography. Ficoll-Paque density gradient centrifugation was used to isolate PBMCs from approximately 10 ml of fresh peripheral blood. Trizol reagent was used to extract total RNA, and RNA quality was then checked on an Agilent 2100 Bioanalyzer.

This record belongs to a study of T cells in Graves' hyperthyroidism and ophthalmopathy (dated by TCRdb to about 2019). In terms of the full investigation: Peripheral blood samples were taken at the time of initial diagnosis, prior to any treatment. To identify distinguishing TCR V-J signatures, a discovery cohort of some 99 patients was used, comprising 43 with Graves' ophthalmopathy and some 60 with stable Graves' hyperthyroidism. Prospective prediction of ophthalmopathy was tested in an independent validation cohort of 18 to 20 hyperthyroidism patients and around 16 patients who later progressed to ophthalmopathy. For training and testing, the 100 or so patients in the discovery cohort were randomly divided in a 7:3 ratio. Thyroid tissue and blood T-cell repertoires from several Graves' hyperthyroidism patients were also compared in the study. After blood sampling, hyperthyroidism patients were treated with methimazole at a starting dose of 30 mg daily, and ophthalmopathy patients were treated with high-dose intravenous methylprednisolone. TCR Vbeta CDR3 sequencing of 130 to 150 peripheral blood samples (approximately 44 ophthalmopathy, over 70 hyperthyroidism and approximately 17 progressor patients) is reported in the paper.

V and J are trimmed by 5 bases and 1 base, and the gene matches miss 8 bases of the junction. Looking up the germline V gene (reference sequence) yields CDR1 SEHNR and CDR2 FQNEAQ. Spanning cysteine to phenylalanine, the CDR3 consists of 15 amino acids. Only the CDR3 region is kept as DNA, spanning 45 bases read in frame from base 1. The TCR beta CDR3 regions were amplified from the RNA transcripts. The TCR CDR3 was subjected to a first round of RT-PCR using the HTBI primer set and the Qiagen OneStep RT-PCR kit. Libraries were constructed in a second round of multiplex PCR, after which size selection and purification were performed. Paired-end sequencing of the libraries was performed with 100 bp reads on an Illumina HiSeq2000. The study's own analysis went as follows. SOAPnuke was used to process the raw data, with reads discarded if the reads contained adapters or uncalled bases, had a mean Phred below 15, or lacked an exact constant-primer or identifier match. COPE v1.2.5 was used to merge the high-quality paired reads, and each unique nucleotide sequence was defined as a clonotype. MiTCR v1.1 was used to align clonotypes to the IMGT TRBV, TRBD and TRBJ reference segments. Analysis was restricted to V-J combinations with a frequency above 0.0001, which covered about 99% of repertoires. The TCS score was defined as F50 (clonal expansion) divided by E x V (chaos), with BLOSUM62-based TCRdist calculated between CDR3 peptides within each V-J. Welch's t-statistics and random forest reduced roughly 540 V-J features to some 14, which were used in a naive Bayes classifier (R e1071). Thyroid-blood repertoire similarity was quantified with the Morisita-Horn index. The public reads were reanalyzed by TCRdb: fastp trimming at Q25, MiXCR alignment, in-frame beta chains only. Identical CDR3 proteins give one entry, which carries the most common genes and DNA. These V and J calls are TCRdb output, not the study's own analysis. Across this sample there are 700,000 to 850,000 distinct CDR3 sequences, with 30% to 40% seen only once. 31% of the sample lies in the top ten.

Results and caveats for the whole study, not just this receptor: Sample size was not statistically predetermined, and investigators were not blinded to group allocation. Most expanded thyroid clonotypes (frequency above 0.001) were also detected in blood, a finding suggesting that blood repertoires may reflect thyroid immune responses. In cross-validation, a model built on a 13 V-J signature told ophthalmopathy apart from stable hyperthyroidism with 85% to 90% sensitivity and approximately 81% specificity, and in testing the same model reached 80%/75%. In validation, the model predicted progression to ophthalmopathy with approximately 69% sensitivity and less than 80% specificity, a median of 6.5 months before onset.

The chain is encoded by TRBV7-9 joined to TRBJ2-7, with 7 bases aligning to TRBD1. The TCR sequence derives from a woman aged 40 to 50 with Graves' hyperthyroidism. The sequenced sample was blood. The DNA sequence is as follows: TGTGCCAGCAGCCTTCCTTGGACAGGATCCTACGAGCAGTACTTC. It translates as CASSLPWTGSYEQYF.